Below, 3 T cell receptor beta chains from the same sample are listed, as sequenced in a study of CD8 T cells in Susac syndrome (dated by TCRdb to about 2019). The library was generated by the immunoSEQ multiplex PCR assay. RNA was extracted using the RNeasy kit, and roughly 0.5 to 1 microgram was reverse transcribed with random hexamers. TCRdb ran its own pipeline on the public reads, namely fastp trimming at Q25 and MiXCR clone calling, and kept in-frame beta chains. Rows merge per CDR3 protein into single entries with the most common DNA and genes. In this sample the table shows approximately 120,000 distinct CDR3 sequences, just under 95% of which occur a single time. The ten top clones hold roughly 0.087% of the sample. Material for sequencing was CD4+ T cells from PBMCs. Receptor source: a human donor in good health.

The chain uses TRBV4-3 and TRBJ1-2; D gene uncertain. The CDR3 is 13 amino acids. From germline, CDR1 is LGHNA and CDR2 YSLEER. V was shortened by 3 bases and J by 4 bases, with 9 bases between the two germline ends. The DNA of the CDR3 is TGCGCCAGCAGCCAGGACGGACGCTATGGCTACACCTTC. It encodes CASSQDGRYGYTF.

The chain recombines TRBV18 with TRBJ2-2; 7 bases are a match to TRBD2. This CDR3 region has 16 residues. Germline-derived CDR1 and CDR2 are KGHSH and LQKENI. V was clipped by 1 base and J by 6 bases; unmatched bases: 8. CDR3 bases: TGTGCCAGCTCACCACGGTCGCTTGCGGGGGCCGGGGAGCTGTTTTTT. Translation: CASSPRSLAGAGELFF.

The V and J genes are TRBV6-1 and TRBJ2-1; 9 bases line up with TRBD1. This CDR3 comprises 17 residues. Germline V gene data show CDR1 as MNHNS and CDR2 as SASEGT. After removal of 6 bases from V and 0 bases from J, the junction contained 9 bases not matched to a gene. CDR3: CASRGTGRYSSYNEQFF. CDR3 bases: TGTGCCAGCAGGGGGACAGGGAGGTACAGCTCCTACAATGAGCAGTTCTTC.